This T cell receptor beta chain was captured in a study of neoadjuvant anti-PD-1 for oral cavity cancer. Across the study: Patients without progression received a fourth nivolumab dose around day 43, then surgical resection on days 50-56.

CDR1 is LGHNT, CDR2 FRNRAP, per germline. V lost 6 bases to trimming and J lost 3 bases, with 6 bases between them. This CDR3 region has 12 residues. The table came from immunoSEQ multiplex PCR; TCRdb's copy has only in-frame clones and leaves some out. The data show roughly 32,000 clones, 70% to 80% seen once. As for time point: after neoadjuvant nivolumab, at surgical resection. Of note for this clone: Its antigen is currently unknown.

Notes on the study in general: PBMC Gini-index clonality exceeded responders' in non-responders post-nivolumab.

The sample here was PBMCs, taken after nivolumab (anti-PD-1) treatment. The genes are TRBV12-5 and TRBJ1-5; D ambiguous. This sequence was found in a person between 40 and 85 years old with oral cavity squamous cell carcinoma. The DNA for the CDR3 is TGTGCTAGTGGACGGCCCAATCAGCCCCAGCATTTT. Its protein product is CASGRPNQPQHF.